Listed below are T cell receptor beta chains from one sample, sequenced in a study of blood T cell repertoires in COVID-19. Libraries were prepared by immunoSEQ multiplex PCR; TCRdb keeps only in-frame clonotypes and omits some of them. The sample holds 140,000 to 150,000 clones, roughly three quarters seen once. The sample consisted of PBMCs or T cells enriched from blood (not recorded which). These receptors all come from a woman in her forties or fifties who had recovered from COVID-19. Each CDR3 is given with its conserved first and last residue. Fields, in order: clone size, D gene, V gene, J gene, CDR3 length, CDR3 protein, CDR3 DNA. D genes are given only for firm matches. The listing skips clone size in some rows; elsewhere it reads once, few, many or a size class.

>.|TRBD1|TRBV9|TRBJ1-1|14
CASSVDRVNTEAFF
TGTGCCAGCAGCGTGGACAGGGTGAACACTGAAGCTTTCTTT
>few|.|TRBV10-3|TRBJ1-3|17
CAISEFGSVISGNTIYF
TGTGCCATCAGTGAGTTCGGCAGCGTCATCTCTGGAAACACCATATATTTT
>.|.|TRBV7-9|TRBJ1-3|13
CASSLGGGNTIYF
TGTGCCAGCAGCTTAGGAGGCGGAAACACCATATATTTT
>.|TRBD2|TRBV28|TRBJ2-5|15
CASSRGLAGPETQYF
TGTGCCAGCAGCCGTGGACTAGCGGGCCCAGAGACCCAGTACTTC
>.|.|TRBV6-5|TRBJ2-5|16
CASSSFGYRGGETQYF
TGTGCCAGCAGTTCATTTGGGTACAGGGGGGGGGAGACCCAGTACTTC
>.|.|TRBV18|TRBJ2-2|15
CASSPNGVLTGELFF
TGTGCCAGCTCACCCAACGGGGTACTTACCGGGGAGCTGTTTTTT
>.|.|TRBV28|TRBJ1-1|16
CASSPSGADGITEAFF
TGTGCCAGCAGCCCCAGCGGGGCGGATGGTATCACTGAAGCTTTCTTT
>.|.|TRBV15|TRBJ1-4|15
CATSRDQSTNEKLFF
TGTGCCACCAGCAGAGATCAATCAACTAATGAAAAACTGTTTTTT
>.|TRBD1|TRBV13|TRBJ1-2|17
CASVRTGQSLANYGYTF
TGTGCCAGTGTCCGAACGGGACAGTCTTTAGCTAACTATGGCTACACCTTC
>once|TRBD2|TRBV27|TRBJ2-3|15
CASSLSGGALDTQYF
TGTGCCAGCAGTTTAAGCGGGGGGGCCTTAGATACGCAGTATTTT
>.|TRBD2|TRBV2|TRBJ2-5|14
CASSLTSGGETQYF
TGTGCCAGCAGTTTGACTAGCGGGGGAGAGACCCAGTACTTC
>.|.|TRBV6-1|TRBJ1-2|14
CASSESSYSYGYTF
TGTGCCAGCAGTGAATCATCATATAGCTATGGCTACACCTTC
>.|.|TRBV2|TRBJ1-4|15
CASRLTGILTEKLFF
TGTGCCAGCAGGCTTACAGGGATCCTAACTGAAAAACTGTTTTTT
>.|TRBD2|TRBV10-1|TRBJ2-7|17
CASSEAYSRAGGGEQYF
TGCGCCAGCAGTGAGGCCTATTCCCGGGCGGGGGGCGGCGAGCAGTACTTC
>.|TRBD1|TRBV6-4|TRBJ2-3|15
CASSPRTGGADTQYF
TGTGCCAGCAGTCCCCGGACAGGGGGCGCAGATACGCAGTATTTT
>many|TRBD2|TRBV9|TRBJ2-1|15
CASRVPGASGNEQFF
TGTGCCAGCAGGGTCCCGGGGGCTAGCGGGAATGAGCAGTTCTTC
>.|TRBD1|TRBV7-9|TRBJ1-1|12
CASSFYRGLAFF
TGTGCCAGCAGCTTTTACAGGGGGCTGGCTTTCTTT
>few|TRBD1|TRBV28|TRBJ1-3|17
CASRNPRQGARGNTIYF
TGTGCCAGCAGGAACCCCCGACAGGGGGCGCGTGGAAACACCATATATTTT
>.|.|TRBV6-5|TRBJ1-2|13
CASIVKQGDGYTF
TGTGCCAGCATAGTGAAACAGGGAGATGGCTACACCTTC
>.|.|TRBV6-1|TRBJ1-2|16
CASSEGLGARAYGYTF
TGTGCCAGCAGTGAAGGGTTGGGGGCGCGGGCCTATGGCTACACCTTC
>.|.|TRBV14|TRBJ2-5|15
CASSQVQGLRETQYF
TGTGCCAGCAGCCAAGTCCAGGGACTGAGAGAGACCCAGTACTTC
>.|.|TRBV29-1|TRBJ1-2|13
CSVGRQDLYGYTF
TGCAGCGTTGGGAGACAGGACCTCTATGGCTACACCTTC
>.|TRBD1|TRBV19|TRBJ2-7|16
CASSMAWTGGVYEQYF
TGTGCCAGTAGTATGGCGTGGACAGGGGGCGTCTACGAGCAGTACTTC
>.|.|TRBV5-1|TRBJ2-5|15
CASSLAANPEETQYF
TGCGCCAGCAGCTTGGCTGCCAATCCGGAAGAGACCCAGTACTTC
>.|.|TRBV7-9|TRBJ2-1|19
CASGVDGLNSFPRWNEQFF
TGTGCCAGCGGTGTGGATGGACTCAATTCCTTCCCGCGCTGGAATGAGCAGTTCTTC
>many|TRBD2|TRBV7-9|TRBJ2-5|16
CASSFIAGTSGETQYF
TGTGCCAGCAGCTTTATAGCGGGGACTTCCGGGGAGACCCAGTACTTC
>.|.|TRBV28|TRBJ1-5|15
CASSLVTGFGQPQHF
TGTGCCAGCAGTTTAGTAACAGGGTTCGGTCAGCCCCAGCATTTT
>.|TRBD1|TRBV28|TRBJ1-2|15
CASSLNYGTGLGYTF
TGTGCCAGCAGTCTAAACTACGGGACAGGGTTAGGCTACACCTTC
>once|.|TRBV9|TRBJ1-3|15
CASSPRGGSGNTIYF
TGTGCCAGCAGCCCTAGAGGGGGCTCTGGAAACACCATATATTTT
>.|.|TRBV3-1/TRBV3-2|TRBJ1-2|16
CASSQGLGGRSDGYTF
TGTGCCAGCAGCCAAGGCTTGGGAGGGAGGAGTGATGGCTACACCTTC